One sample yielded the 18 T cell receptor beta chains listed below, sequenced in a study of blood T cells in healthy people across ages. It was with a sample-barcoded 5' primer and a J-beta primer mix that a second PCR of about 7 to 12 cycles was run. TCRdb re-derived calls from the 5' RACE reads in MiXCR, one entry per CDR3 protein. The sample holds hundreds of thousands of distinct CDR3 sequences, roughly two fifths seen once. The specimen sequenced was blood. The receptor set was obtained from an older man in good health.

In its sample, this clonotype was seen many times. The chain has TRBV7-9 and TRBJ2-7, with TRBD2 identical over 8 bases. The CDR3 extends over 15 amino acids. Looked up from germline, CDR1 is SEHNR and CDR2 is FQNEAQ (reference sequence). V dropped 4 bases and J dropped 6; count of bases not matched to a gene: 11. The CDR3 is CASSSPRLARSEQYF. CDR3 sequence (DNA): TGTGCCAGCAGCTCACCACGACTAGCGCGGAGCGAGCAGTACTTC.

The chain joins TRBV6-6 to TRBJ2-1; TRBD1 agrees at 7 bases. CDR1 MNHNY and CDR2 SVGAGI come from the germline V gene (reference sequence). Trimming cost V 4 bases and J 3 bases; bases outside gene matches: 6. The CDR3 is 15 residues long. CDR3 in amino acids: CASSSQGIGYNEQFF. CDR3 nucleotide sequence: TGTGCCAGCAGTTCACAGGGGATCGGCTACAATGAGCAGTTCTTC.

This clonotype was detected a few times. For the CDR3, the DNA is TGTGCCAGCAGCCCGCCTCGGGGCGTAGGGAGCAATGAGCAGTTCTTC. Translated: CASSPPRGVGSNEQFF. This chain uses TRBV11-2 with TRBJ2-1; either TRBD1 or TRBD2 may fit D (5 bases each). The CDR3 contains 16 residues. Trimming took off 5 bases at V and 6 bases at J, with 20 bases between the two ends. From germline, CDR1 is SGHAT and CDR2 FQNNGV. The full variable domain, rest sourced from reference TRBV11-2 and TRBJ2-1, is EAGVAQSPRYKIIEKRQSVAFWCNPISGHATLYWYQQILGQGPKLLIQFQNNGVVDDSQLPKDRFSAERLKGVDSTLKIQPAKLEDSAVYLCASSPPRGVGSNEQFFGPGTRLTVL.

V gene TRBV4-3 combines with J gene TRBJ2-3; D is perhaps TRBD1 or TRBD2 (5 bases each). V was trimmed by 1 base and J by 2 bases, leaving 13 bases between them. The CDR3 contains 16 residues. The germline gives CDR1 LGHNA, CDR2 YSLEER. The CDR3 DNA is TGCGCCAGCAGCCAAGGGACGGGGCCAAACACAGATACGCAGTATTTT. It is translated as CASSQGTGPNTDTQYF.

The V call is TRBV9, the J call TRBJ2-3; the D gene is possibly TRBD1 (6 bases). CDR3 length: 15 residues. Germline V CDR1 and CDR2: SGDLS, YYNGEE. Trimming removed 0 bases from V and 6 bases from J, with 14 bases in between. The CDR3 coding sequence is TGTGCCAGCAGCGTAGAACAGGGAAGTTCGGATACGCAGTATTTT. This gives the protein CASSVEQGSSDTQYF.

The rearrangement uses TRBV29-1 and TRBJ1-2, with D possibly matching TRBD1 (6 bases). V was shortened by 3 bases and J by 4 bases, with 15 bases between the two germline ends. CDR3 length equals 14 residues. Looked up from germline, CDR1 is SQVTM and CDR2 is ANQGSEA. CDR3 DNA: TGCAGCGTTGATCTCGGACAGAGAATCTATGGCTACACCTTC. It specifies CSVDLGQRIYGYTF.

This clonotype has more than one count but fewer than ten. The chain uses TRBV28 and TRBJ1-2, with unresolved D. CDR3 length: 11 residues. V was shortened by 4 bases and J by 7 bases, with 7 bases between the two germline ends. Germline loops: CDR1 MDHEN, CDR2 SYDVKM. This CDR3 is CASSSRLGYTF. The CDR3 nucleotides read TGTGCCAGCAGTTCCAGGCTTGGCTACACCTTC.

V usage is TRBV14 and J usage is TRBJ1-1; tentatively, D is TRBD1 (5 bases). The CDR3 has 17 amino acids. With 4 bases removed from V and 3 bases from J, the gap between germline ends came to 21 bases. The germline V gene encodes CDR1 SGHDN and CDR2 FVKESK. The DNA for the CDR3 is TGTGCCAGCAGCCCACCGGGGGACCTTGGGGGGGACACTGAAGCTTTCTTT. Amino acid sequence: CASSPPGDLGGDTEAFF.

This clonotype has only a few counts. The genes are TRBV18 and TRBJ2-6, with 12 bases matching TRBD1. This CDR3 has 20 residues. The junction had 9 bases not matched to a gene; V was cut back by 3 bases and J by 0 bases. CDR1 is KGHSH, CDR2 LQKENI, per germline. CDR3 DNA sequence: TGTGCCAGCTCACCGGGACAGGGGGCGCCTAGGAGCTCTGGGGCCAACGTCCTGACTTTC. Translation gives CASSPGQGAPRSSGANVLTF.

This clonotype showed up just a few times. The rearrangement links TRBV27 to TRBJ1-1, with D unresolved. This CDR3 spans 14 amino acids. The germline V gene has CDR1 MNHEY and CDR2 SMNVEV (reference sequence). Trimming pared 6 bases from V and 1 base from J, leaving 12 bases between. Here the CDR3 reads CASSMYGENTEAFF. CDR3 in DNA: TGTGCCAGCAGCATGTATGGGGAGAACACTGAAGCTTTCTTT.

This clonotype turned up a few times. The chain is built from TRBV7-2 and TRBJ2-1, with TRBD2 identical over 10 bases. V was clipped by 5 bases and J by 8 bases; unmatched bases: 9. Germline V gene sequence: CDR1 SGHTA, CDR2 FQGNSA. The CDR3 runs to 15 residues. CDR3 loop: CASSPRERGGYEQFF. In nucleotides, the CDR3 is TGTGCCAGCAGCCCGAGAGAGCGGGGGGGCTATGAGCAGTTCTTC. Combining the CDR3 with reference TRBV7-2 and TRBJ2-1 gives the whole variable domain GAGVSQSPSNKVTEKGKDVELRCDPISGHTALYWYRQSLGQGLEFLIYFQGNSAPDKSGLPSDRFSAERTGGSVSTLTIQRTQQEDSAVYLCASSPRERGGYEQFFGPGTRLTVL.

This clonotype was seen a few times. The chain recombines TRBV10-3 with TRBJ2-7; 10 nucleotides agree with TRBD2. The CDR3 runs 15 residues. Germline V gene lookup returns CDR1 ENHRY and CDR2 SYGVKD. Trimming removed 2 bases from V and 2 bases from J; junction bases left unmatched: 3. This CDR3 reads CAISESGTSAYEQYF. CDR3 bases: TGTGCCATCAGTGAGAGTGGGACTAGCGCCTACGAGCAGTACTTC.

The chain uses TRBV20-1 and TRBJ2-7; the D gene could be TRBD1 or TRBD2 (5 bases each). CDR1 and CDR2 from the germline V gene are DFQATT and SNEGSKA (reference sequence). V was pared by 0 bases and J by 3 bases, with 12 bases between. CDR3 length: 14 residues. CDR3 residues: CSARDLGPNYEQYF. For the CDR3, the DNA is TGCAGTGCTAGAGATTTGGGACCTAACTACGAGCAGTACTTC.

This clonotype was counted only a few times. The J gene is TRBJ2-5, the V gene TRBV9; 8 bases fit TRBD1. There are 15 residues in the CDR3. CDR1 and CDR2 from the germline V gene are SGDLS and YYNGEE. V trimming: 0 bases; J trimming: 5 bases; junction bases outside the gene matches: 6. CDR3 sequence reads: CASSVVTGGMETQYF. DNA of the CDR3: TGTGCCAGCAGCGTAGTTACAGGGGGGATGGAGACCCAGTACTTC.

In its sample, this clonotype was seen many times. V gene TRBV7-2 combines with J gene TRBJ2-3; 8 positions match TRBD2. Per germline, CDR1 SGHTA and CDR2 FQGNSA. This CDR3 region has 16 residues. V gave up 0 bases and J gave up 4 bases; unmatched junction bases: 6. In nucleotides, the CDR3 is TGTGCCAGCAGCTTAGCAGCGGGGGTAAAGGCAGATACGCAGTATTTT. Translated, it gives CASSLAAGVKADTQYF.

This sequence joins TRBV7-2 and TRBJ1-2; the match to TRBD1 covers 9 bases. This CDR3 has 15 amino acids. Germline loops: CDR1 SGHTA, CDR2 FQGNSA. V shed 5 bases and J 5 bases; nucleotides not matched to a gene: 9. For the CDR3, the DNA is TGTGCCAGCAGCCCTAGGACAGGGGCCGGGTATGGCTACACCTTC. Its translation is CASSPRTGAGYGYTF.

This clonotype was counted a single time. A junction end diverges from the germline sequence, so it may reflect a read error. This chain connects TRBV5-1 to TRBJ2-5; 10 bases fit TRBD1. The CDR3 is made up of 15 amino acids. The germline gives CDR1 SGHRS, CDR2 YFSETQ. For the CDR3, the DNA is TGCGCCAGCAGCACGACAGGGGGCTGGCAAGGGACCCAGTACTTC. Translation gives CASSTTGGWQGTQYF.

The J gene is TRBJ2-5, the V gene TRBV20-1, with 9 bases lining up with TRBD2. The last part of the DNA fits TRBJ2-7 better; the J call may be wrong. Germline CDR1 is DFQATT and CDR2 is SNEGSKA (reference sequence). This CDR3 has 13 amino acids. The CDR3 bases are TGCAGCGGTGAGGGACTAGCCGCCGACGAGCAGTACTTC. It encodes CSGEGLAADEQYF.